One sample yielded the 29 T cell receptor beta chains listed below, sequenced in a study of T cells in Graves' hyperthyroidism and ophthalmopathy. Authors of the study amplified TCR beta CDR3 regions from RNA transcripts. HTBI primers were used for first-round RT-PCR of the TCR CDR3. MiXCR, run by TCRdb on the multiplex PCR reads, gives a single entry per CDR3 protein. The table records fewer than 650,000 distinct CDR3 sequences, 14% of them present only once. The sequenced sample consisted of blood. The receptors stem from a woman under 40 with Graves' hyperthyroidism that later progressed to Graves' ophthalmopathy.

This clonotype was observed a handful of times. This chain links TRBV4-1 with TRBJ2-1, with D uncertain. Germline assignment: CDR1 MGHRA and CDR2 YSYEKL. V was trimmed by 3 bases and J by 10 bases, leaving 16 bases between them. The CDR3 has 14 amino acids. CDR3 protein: CASSHLTPGYEQFF. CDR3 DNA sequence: TGCGCCAGCAGCCACTTGACACCGGGTTACGAGCAGTTCTTC.

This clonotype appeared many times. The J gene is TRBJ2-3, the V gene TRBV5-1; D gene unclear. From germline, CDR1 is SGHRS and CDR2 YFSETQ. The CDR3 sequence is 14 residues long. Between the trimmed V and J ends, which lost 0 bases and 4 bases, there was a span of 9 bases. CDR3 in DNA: TGCGCCAGCAGCTTGGAGATTTCGGCAGATACGCAGTATTTT. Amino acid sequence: CASSLEISADTQYF.

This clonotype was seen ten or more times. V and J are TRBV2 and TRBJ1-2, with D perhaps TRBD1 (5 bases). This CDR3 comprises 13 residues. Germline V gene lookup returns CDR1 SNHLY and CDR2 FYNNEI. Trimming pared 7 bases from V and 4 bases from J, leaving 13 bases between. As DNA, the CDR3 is TGTGCCAGCAATAAGGGGACTACCTATGGCTACACCTTC. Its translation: CASNKGTTYGYTF.

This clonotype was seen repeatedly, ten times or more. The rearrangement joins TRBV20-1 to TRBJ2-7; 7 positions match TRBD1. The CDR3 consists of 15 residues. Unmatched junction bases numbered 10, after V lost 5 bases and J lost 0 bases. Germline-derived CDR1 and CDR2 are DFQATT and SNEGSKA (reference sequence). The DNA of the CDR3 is TGCAGTGCTCCCCTAGCCGGGACAGCCTCCTACGAGCAGTACTTC. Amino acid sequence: CSAPLAGTASYEQYF.

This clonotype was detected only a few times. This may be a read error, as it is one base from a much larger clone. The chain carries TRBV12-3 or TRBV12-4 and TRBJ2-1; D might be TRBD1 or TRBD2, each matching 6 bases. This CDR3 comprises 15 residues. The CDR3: CVSTTYREVDNEQFF. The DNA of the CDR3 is TGTGTCAGCACAACATACAGGGAGGTGGACAATGAGCAGTTCTTC.

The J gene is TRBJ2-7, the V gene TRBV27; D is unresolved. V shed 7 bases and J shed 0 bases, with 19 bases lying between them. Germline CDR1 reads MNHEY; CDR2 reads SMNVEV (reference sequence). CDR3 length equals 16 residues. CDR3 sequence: CASKGRASFSSYEQYF. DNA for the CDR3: TGTGCCAGCAAAGGTCGAGCCTCCTTCTCCTCCTACGAGCAGTACTTC.

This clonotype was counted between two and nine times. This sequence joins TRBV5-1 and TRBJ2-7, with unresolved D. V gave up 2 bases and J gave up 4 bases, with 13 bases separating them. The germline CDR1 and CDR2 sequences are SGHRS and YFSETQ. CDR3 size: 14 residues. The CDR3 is CASSLSGDEYEQYF. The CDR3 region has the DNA TGCGCCAGCAGCTTATCTGGGGATGAATACGAGCAGTACTTC.

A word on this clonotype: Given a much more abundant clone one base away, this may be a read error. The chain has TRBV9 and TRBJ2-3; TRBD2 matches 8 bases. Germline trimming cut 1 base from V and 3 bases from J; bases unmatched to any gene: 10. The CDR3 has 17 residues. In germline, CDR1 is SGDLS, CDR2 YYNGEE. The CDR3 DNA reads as TGTGCCAGCAGCGTAAGGACTAGCAGGAGAAAAACAGATACGCAGTATTTT. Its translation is CASSVRTSRRKTDTQYF.

The CDR3 reads CASSDSGTSVSGYTF. For the CDR3, the DNA is TGTGCCAGCAGTGACTCCGGGACAAGCGTCTCGGGCTACACCTTC. The chain links TRBV6-4 to TRBJ1-2; D perhaps matches TRBD1 (6 bases). Germline V gene sequence: CDR1 MRHNA, CDR2 SNTAGT. The CDR3 is 15 residues long. Between the trimmed V and J ends, which lost 0 bases and 8 bases, there was a span of 16 bases.

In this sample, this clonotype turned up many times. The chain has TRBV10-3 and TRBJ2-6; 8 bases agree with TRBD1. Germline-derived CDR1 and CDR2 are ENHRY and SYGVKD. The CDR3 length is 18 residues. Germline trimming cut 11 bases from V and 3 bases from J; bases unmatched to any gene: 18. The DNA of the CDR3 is TGTGCCGTCCAAGGAGGGACAGGTGTCAGGAGTGGGGCCAACGTCCTGACTTTC. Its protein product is CAVQGGTGVRSGANVLTF.

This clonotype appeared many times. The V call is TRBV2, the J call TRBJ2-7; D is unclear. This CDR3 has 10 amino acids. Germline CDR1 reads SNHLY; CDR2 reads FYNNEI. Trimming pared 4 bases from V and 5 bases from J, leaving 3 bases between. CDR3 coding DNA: TGTGCCAGCAGTGTCAACGAGCAGTACTTC. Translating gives CASSVNEQYF.

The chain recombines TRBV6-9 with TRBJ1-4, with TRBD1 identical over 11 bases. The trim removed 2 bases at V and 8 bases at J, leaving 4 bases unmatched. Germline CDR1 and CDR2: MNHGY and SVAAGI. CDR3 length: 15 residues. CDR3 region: CASSYGGQGGEKLFF. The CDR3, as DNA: TGTGCCAGCAGTTATGGGGGACAGGGGGGAGAAAAACTGTTTTTT.

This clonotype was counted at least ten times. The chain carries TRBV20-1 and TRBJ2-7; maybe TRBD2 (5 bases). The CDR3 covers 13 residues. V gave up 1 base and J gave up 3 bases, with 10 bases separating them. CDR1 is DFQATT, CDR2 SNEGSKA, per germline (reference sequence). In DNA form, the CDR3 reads TGCAGTGCTAGAGGTGCGGGTAACTACGAGCAGTACTTC. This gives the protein CSARGAGNYEQYF.

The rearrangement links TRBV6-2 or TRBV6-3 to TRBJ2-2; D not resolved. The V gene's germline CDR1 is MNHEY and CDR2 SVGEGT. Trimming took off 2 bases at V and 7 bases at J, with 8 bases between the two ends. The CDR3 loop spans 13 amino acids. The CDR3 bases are TGTGCCAGCAGTTACAGGCTTAGCGGGGAGCTGTTTTTT. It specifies CASSYRLSGELFF.

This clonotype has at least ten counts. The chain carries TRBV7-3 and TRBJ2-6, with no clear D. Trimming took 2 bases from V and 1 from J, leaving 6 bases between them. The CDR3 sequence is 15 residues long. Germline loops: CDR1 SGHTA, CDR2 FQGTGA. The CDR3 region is CASSLGTSGANVLTF. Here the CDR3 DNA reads TGTGCCAGCAGCTTAGGAACGTCTGGGGCCAACGTCCTGACTTTC.

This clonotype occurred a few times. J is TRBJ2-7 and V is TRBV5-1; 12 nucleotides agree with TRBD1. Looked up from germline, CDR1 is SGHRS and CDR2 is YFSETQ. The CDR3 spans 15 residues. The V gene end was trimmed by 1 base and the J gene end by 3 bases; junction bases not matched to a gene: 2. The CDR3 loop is CASSLWDRGHYEQYF. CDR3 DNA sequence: TGCGCCAGCAGCTTGTGGGACAGGGGGCACTACGAGCAGTACTTC. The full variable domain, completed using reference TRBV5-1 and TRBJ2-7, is KAGVTQTPRYLIKTRGQQVTLSCSPISGHRSVSWYQQTPGQGLQFLFEYFSETQRNKGNFPGRFSGRQFSNSRSEMNVSTLELGDSALYLCASSLWDRGHYEQYFGPGTRLTVT.

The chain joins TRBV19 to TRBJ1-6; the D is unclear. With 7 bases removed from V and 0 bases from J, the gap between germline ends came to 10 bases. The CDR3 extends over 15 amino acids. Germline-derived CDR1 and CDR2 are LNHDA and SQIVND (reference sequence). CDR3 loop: CASNREYSYNSPLHF. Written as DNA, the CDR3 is TGTGCCAGTAATCGCGAGTACTCCTATAATTCACCCCTCCACTTT.

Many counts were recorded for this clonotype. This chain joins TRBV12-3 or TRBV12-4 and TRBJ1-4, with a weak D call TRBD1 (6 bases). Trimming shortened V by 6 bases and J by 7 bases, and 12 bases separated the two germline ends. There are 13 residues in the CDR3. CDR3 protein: CASSMDRGEKLFF. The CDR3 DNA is TGTGCCAGCAGCATGGACAGAGGTGAAAAACTGTTTTTT.

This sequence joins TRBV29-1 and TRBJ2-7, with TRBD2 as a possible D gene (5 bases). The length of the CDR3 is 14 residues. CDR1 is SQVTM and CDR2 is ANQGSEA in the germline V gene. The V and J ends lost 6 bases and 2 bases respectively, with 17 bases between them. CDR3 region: CSVMSGGGAYEQYF. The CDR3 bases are TGCAGCGTCATGTCGGGCGGAGGCGCCTACGAGCAGTACTTC.

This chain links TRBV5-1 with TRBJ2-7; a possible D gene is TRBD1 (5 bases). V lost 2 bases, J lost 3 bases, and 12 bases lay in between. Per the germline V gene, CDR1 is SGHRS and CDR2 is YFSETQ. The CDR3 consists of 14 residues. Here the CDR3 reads CASSFGQGLYEQYF. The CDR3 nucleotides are TGCGCCAGCAGCTTTGGGCAGGGTCTCTACGAGCAGTACTTC.

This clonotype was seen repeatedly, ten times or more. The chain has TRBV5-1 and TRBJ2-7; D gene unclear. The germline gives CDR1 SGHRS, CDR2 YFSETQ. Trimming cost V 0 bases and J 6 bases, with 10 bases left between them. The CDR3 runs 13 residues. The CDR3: CASSLDLASEQYF. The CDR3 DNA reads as TGCGCCAGCAGCTTGGATCTGGCCTCCGAGCAGTACTTC.

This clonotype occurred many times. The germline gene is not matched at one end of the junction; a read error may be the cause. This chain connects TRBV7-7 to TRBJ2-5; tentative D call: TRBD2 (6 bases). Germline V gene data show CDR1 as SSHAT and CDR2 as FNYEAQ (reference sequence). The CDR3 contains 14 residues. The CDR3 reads CASSLGPGEETQYF. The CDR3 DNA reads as TGTGCTAGCAGCTTAGGGCCGGGGGAAGAGACCCAGTACTTC.

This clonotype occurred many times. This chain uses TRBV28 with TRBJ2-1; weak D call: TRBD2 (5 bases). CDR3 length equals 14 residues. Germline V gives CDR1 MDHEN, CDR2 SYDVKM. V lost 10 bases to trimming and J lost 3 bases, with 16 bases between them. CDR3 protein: CATSGINHYNEQFF. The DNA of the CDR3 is TGTGCCACTTCCGGGATCAACCACTACAATGAGCAGTTCTTC.

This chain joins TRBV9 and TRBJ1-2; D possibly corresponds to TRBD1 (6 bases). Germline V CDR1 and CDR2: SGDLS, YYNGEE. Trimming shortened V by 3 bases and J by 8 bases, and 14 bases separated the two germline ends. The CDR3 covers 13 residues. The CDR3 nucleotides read TGTGCCAGCAGCGCACAGGGATTAGAGGGCTACACCTTC. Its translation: CASSAQGLEGYTF.

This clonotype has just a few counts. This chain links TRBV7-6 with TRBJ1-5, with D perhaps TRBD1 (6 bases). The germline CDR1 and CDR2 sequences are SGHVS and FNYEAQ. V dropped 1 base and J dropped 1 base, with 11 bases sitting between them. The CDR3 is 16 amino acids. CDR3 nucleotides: TGTGCCAGCAGCTTAGGCAACAGGGCCAGCAATCAGCCCCAGCATTTT. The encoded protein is CASSLGNRASNQPQHF.

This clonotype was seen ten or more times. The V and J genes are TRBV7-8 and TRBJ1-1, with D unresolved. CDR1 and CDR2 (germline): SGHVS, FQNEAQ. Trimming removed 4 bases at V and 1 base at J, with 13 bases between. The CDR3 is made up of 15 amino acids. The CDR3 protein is CASSYKQFPNTEAFF. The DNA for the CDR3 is TGTGCCAGCAGCTATAAACAGTTCCCGAACACTGAAGCTTTCTTT.

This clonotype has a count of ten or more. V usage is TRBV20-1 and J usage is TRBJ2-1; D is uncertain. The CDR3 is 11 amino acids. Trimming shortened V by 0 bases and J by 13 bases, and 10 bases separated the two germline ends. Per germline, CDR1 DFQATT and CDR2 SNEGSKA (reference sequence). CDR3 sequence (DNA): TGCAGTGCTAGAGAGGGCCCGTACCAGTTCTTC. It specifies CSAREGPYQFF.

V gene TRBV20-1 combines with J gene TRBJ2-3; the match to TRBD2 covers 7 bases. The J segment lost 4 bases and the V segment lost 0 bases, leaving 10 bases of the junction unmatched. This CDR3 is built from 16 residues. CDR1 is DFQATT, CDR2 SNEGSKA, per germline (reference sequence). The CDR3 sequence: CSARDWAGVQADTQYF. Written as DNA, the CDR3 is TGCAGTGCTAGAGATTGGGCGGGAGTACAGGCAGATACGCAGTATTTT.

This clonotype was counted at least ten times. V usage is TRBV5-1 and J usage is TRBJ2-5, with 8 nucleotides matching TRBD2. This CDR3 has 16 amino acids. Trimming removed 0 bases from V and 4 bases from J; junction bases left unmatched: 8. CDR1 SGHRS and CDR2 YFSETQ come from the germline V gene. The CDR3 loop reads CASSLGGLALSETQYF. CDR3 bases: TGCGCCAGCAGCTTGGGAGGACTAGCTCTATCAGAGACCCAGTACTTC.